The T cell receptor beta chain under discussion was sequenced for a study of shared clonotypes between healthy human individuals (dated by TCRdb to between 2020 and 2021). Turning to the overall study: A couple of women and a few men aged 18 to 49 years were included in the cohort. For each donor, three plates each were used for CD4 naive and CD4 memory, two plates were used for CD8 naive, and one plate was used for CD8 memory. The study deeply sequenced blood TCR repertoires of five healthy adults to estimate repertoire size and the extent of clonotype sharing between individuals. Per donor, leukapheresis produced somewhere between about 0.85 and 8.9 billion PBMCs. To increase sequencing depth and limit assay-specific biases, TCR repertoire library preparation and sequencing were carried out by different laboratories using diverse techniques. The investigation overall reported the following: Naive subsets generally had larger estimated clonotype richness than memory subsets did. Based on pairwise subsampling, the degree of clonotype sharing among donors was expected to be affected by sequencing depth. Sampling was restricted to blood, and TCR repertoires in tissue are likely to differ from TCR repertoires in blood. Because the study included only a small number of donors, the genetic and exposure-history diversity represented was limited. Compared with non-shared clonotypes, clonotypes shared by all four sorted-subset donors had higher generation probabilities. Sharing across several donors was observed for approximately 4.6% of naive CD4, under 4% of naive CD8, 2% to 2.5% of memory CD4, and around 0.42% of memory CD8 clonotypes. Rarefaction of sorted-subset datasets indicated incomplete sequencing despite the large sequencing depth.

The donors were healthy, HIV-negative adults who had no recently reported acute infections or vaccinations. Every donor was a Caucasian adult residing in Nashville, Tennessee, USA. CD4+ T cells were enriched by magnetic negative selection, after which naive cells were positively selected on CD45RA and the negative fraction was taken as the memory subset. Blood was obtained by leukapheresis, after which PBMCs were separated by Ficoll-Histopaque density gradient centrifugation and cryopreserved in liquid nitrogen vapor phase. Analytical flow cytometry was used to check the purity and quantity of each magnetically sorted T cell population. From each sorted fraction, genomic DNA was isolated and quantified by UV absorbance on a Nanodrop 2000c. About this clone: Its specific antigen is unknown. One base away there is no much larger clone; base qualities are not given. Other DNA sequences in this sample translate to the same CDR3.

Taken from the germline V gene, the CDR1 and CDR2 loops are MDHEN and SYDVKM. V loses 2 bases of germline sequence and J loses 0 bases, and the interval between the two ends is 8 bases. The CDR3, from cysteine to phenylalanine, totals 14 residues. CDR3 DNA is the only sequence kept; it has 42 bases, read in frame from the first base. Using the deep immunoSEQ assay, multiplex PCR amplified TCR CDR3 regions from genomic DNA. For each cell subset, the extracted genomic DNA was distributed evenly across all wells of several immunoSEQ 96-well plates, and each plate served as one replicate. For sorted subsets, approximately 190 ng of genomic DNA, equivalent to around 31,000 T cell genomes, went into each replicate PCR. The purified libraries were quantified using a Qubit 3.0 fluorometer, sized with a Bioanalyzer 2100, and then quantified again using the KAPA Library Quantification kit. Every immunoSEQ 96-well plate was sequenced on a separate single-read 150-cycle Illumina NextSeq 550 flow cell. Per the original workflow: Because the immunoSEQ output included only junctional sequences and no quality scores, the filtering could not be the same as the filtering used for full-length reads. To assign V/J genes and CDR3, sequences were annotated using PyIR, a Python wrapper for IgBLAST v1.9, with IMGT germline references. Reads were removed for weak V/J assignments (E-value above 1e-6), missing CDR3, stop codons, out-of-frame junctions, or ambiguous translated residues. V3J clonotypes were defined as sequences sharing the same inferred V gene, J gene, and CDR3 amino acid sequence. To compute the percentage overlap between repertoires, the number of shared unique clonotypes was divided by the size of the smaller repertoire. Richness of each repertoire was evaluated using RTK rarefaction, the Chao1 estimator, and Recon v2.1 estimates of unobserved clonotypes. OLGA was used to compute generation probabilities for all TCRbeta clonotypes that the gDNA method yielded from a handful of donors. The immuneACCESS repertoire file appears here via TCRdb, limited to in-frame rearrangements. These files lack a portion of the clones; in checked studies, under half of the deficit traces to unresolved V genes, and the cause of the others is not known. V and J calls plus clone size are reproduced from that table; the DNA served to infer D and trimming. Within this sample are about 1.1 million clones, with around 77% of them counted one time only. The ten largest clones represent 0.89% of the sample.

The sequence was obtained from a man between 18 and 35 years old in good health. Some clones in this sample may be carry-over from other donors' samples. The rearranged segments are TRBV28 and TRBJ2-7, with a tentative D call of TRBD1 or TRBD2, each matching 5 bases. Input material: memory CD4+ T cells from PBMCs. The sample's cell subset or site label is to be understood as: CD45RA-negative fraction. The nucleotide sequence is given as TGTGCCAGCAGTTTACTGGGGGACTCCTACGAGCAGTACTTC. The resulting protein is CASSLLGDSYEQYF.